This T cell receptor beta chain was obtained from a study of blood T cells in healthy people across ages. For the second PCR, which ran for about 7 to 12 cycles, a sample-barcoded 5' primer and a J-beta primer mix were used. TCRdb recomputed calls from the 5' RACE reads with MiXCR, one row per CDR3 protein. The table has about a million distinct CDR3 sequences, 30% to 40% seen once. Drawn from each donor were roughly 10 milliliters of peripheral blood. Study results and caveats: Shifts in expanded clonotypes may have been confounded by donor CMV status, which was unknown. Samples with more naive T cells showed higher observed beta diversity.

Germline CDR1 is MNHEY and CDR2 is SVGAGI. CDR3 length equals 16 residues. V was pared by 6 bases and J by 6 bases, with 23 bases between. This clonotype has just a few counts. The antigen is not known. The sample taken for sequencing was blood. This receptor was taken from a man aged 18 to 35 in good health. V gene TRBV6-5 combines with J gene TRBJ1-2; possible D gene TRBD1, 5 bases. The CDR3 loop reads CASRRPSRGAPNGYTF. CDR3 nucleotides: TGTGCCAGCAGGAGACCTTCTCGAGGGGCGCCTAATGGCTACACCTTC.